One sample yielded the 22 T cell receptor beta chains listed below, sequenced in a study of T-cell memory formation after mild COVID-19. TCRdb reprocessed the 5' RACE reads with MiXCR, giving one entry per CDR3 protein. Here the sample spans hundreds of thousands of distinct CDR3 sequences, around 15% being singletons. Material: PBMCs or a T cell subset sorted from them (not recorded which). These receptors all stem from a man younger than 35 who had mild COVID-19 (a few samples of this study predate the infection). Cell type and time point are not known.

This clonotype appeared a few times. This chain connects TRBV11-2 to TRBJ2-2, with D perhaps TRBD1 or TRBD2 (6 bases each). With 8 bases removed from V and 7 bases from J, the gap between germline ends came to 20 bases. Germline CDR1 is SGHAT and CDR2 is FQNNGV. This CDR3 comprises 15 residues. The CDR3 DNA sequence: TGTGCCAGCCGCAGGGAGTGGGGGGCGGACGGGGAGCTGTTTTTT. Amino acid sequence: CASRREWGADGELFF.

This clonotype was seen only a few times. J is TRBJ2-1 and V is TRBV7-8, with 10 bases lining up with TRBD1. With 6 bases clipped from V and 9 bases from J, the junction kept 11 bases outside the gene matches. The CDR3 covers 15 residues. Germline-derived CDR1 and CDR2 are SGHVS and FQNEAQ. As DNA, the CDR3 is TGTGCCAGCAGATCGGGGACAGGGGTACGTAGTGAGCAGTTCTTC. Encoded protein: CASRSGTGVRSEQFF.

The V call is TRBV11-2, the J call TRBJ2-1; 7 nucleotides agree with TRBD2. CDR3 length equals 16 residues. Germline values: CDR1 SGHAT, CDR2 FQNNGV. The V gene end was trimmed by 5 bases and the J gene end by 0 bases; junction bases not matched to a gene: 7. CDR3 in amino acids: CASSTLAVRSYNEQFF. In nucleotides, the CDR3 is TGTGCCAGCAGCACCCTAGCGGTGCGCTCCTACAATGAGCAGTTCTTC. The entire variable domain, with the rest obtained from reference TRBV11-2 and TRBJ2-1, is as follows: EAGVAQSPRYKIIEKRQSVAFWCNPISGHATLYWYQQILGQGPKLLIQFQNNGVVDDSQLPKDRFSAERLKGVDSTLKIQPAKLEDSAVYLCASSTLAVRSYNEQFFGPGTRLTVL.

This clonotype was detected a few times. The chain combines TRBV5-6 with TRBJ1-2; 7 nucleotides match TRBD1. Germline CDR1 reads SGHDT; CDR2 reads YYEEEE. The CDR3 runs to 13 residues. V was pared by 4 bases and J by 4 bases, with 4 bases of the junction left unmatched. Here the CDR3 reads CASSRDSLYGYTF. The CDR3 DNA follows: TGTGCCAGCAGCAGGGACAGCCTCTATGGCTACACCTTC.

In this sample, this clonotype turned up a few times. This rearrangement joins TRBV11-2 to TRBJ2-3; 7 bases map to TRBD2. The CDR3 has 16 amino acids. The germline V gene encodes CDR1 SGHAT and CDR2 FQNNGV. Germline trimming cut 3 bases from V and 0 bases from J; bases unmatched to any gene: 6. This CDR3 is CASSFFGRLSTDTQYF. DNA for the CDR3: TGTGCCAGCAGCTTTTTCGGGAGGCTAAGCACAGATACGCAGTATTTT.

This clonotype was observed a few times. This chain uses TRBV4-3 with TRBJ1-6; tentative D call: TRBD1 (5 bases). Trimming took off 2 bases at V and 10 bases at J, with 12 bases between the two ends. Germline CDR1 and CDR2: LGHNA and YSLEER. The CDR3 runs 14 residues. The CDR3 protein is CASSQPGLGSPLHF. In DNA, the CDR3 is TGCGCCAGCAGCCAACCAGGGTTGGGATCACCCCTCCACTTT.

CDR3 residues: CASRKDGTYGYTF. The CDR3 DNA follows: TGTGCCAGCAGAAAGGACGGGACTTATGGCTACACCTTC. The chain couples TRBV6-5 to TRBJ1-2, with D perhaps matching TRBD1 (5 bases). This CDR3 has 13 amino acids. Germline V gene data show CDR1 as MNHEY and CDR2 as SVGAGI. Trimming stripped 6 bases from V and 5 bases from J, with 13 bases between.

V is TRBV19 and J is TRBJ1-2, with a tentative D call TRBD1 (6 bases). Trimming removed 7 bases at V and 0 bases at J, with 15 bases between. This CDR3 has 15 amino acids. The germline CDR1 and CDR2 sequences are LNHDA and SQIVND (reference sequence). CDR3 protein: CASTVLTGANYGYTF. CDR3 nucleotides: TGTGCCAGTACCGTTCTGACAGGAGCTAACTATGGCTACACCTTC.

The sample holds many counts of this clonotype. The V gene is TRBV6-6, the J gene TRBJ2-4, with 8 bases that match TRBD1. Losses at the gene ends were 2 bases for V and 8 bases for J; bases not matched to a gene: 5. The germline V gene has CDR1 MNHNY and CDR2 SVGAGI (reference sequence). The CDR3 length is 14 residues. CDR3 in amino acids: CASSYRTGLDIQYF. The CDR3 bases are TGTGCCAGCAGTTACAGGACAGGGCTGGACATTCAGTACTTC.

This clonotype came up many times. The chain recombines TRBV7-2 with TRBJ2-3; maybe TRBD1 (6 bases). Germline assignment: CDR1 SGHTA and CDR2 FQGNSA. CDR3 length: 14 amino acids. Trimming cost V 5 bases and J 6 bases, with 15 bases left between them. CDR3 sequence: CASSQDSPADTQYF. As DNA, the CDR3 is TGTGCCAGCAGCCAGGACAGTCCCGCGGATACGCAGTATTTT.

The chain is built from TRBV20-1 and TRBJ1-4; D is ambiguous. There are 13 residues in the CDR3. V lost 3 bases and J lost 3, with 8 bases in between. Germline V gene data show CDR1 as DFQATT and CDR2 as SNEGSKA (reference sequence). The CDR3, as DNA: TGCAGTGCTAGCGCTGGCTCTAATGAAAAACTGTTTTTT. This translates into CSASAGSNEKLFF.

The V and J genes are TRBV20-1 and TRBJ2-2; D gene uncertain. The CDR3 has 16 residues. Germline CDR1 reads DFQATT; CDR2 reads SNEGSKA (reference sequence). The germline V and J ends were trimmed by 1 base and 4 bases, with 16 bases remaining between them. In DNA form, the CDR3 reads TGCAGTGCTAGAGCCCCAGACACCCGGGTCACCGGGGAGCTGTTTTTT. As protein: CSARAPDTRVTGELFF.

There are a few counts of this clonotype. The chain recombines TRBV24-1 with TRBJ2-3, with D unresolved. V gave up 1 base and J gave up 8 bases, with 21 bases separating them. The CDR3 sequence is 17 residues long. Looked up from germline, CDR1 is KGHDR and CDR2 is SFDVKD. CDR3 loop: CATSDFKVVSFVGTQYF. CDR3 DNA: TGTGCCACCAGTGATTTTAAGGTGGTCTCGTTCGTAGGTACGCAGTATTTT.

The chain is built from TRBV5-1 and TRBJ2-3; D is unclear. The CDR3 loop spans 14 amino acids. Germline V lookup: CDR1 SGHRS, CDR2 YFSETQ. V was clipped by 1 base and J by 3 bases, with 9 bases between them. The CDR3 DNA follows: TGCGCCAGCAGCTTGCAGAGTGATACAGATACGCAGTATTTT. The encoded protein is CASSLQSDTDTQYF.

The V and J genes are TRBV5-1 and TRBJ2-7; possibly TRBD2 for D (6 bases). The length of the CDR3 is 14 residues. V shed 5 bases and J shed 6 bases, with 18 bases lying between them. Per germline, CDR1 SGHRS and CDR2 YFSETQ. The CDR3: CASRTLAMQTEQYF. In DNA form, the CDR3 reads TGCGCCAGCAGGACTCTAGCGATGCAAACCGAGCAGTACTTC.

The table lists this clonotype with many counts. The chain uses TRBV20-1 and TRBJ2-3; D gene uncertain. Germline V gene data show CDR1 as DFQATT and CDR2 as SNEGSKA (reference sequence). Between the trimmed V and J ends, which lost 4 bases and 1 base, there was a span of 6 bases. The CDR3 contains 12 residues. CDR3: CSAIGGTDTQYF. In DNA form, the CDR3 reads TGCAGTGCTATTGGTGGCACAGATACGCAGTATTTT.

V and J are TRBV20-1 and TRBJ2-1; 9 bases map to TRBD2. The CDR3 runs to 17 residues. J was trimmed by 4 bases and V by 0 bases; bases with no gene match: 10. The V gene's germline CDR1 is DFQATT and CDR2 SNEGSKA (reference sequence). CDR3 sequence reads: CSARDVERGASYNEQFF. The CDR3 coding sequence is TGCAGTGCTAGAGATGTCGAGCGGGGGGCTTCTTACAATGAGCAGTTCTTC.

The chain is built from TRBV5-1 and TRBJ2-5; unclear D gene. This CDR3 is 13 amino acids long. The germline V gene has CDR1 SGHRS and CDR2 YFSETQ. Between the trimmed V and J ends, which lost 0 bases and 10 bases, there was a span of 13 bases. The CDR3 is CASSLAVDTVQYF. The CDR3 bases are TGCGCCAGCAGCTTGGCGGTAGACACGGTCCAGTACTTC.

This chain joins TRBV20-1 and TRBJ1-2, with 8 nucleotides matching TRBD1. After removal of 0 bases from V and 4 bases from J, the junction contained 1 base not matched to a gene. The CDR3 runs to 13 residues. Germline V gene lookup returns CDR1 DFQATT and CDR2 SNEGSKA (reference sequence). In DNA, the CDR3 is TGCAGTGCTAGAGAAACAGGGGGCTATGGCTACACCTTC. This translates into CSARETGGYGYTF.

Only a few counts were recorded for this clonotype. V and J are TRBV6-5 and TRBJ1-2; 10 bases are shared with TRBD1. V gave up 4 bases and J gave up 14 bases; unmatched junction bases: 7. The V gene's germline CDR1 is MNHEY and CDR2 SVGAGI. There are 12 residues in the CDR3. CDR3 DNA sequence: TGTGCCAGCAGTTTCAGCGGGACAGGGGTAACCTTC. It specifies CASSFSGTGVTF.

This clonotype was counted ten times or more. This sequence joins TRBV4-3 and TRBJ1-5, with D uncertain. Trimming shortened V by 0 bases and J by 10 bases, and 10 bases separated the two germline ends. Germline-derived CDR1 and CDR2 are LGHNA and YSLEER. The CDR3 consists of 13 residues. The CDR3 loop reads CASSQDTREPQHF. In DNA, the CDR3 is TGCGCCAGCAGCCAAGATACCCGGGAACCCCAGCATTTT.

Points on this clonotype: At one of its ends the junction is not consistent with the germline gene, which may arise from a read error. This chain uses TRBV7-9 with TRBJ1-1; D call uncertain. CDR3 length: 13 amino acids. CDR1 and CDR2 from the germline V gene are SEHNR and FQNEAQ (reference sequence). CDR3: CASSVASGTEAFF. CDR3 coding DNA: TGTGCCAGCAGCGTAGCGTCGGGCACTGAAGCTTTCTTT.